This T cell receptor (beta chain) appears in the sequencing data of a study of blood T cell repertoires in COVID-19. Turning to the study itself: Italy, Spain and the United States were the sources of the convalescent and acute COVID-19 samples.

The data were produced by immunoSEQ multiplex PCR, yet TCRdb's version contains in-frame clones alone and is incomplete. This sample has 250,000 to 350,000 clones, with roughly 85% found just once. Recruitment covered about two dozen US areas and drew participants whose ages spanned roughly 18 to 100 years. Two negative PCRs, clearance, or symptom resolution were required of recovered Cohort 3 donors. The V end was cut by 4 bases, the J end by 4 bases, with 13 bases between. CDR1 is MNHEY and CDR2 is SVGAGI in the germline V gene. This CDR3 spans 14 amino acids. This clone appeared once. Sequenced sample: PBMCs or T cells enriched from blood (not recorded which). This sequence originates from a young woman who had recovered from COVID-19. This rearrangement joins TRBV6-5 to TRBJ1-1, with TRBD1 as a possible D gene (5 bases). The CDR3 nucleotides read TGTGCCAGCAGTTTCCGACAGAGCCTCACTGAAGCTTTCTTT. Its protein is CASSFRQSLTEAFF.